The 20 T cell receptor beta chains reported below all come from one sample, sequenced in a study of CD8+ T cells in alopecia areata (dated by TCRdb to the late 2010s). Library preparation used the immunoSEQ multiplex PCR assay. RNA was extracted from all samples and reverse transcribed into cDNA, which served as template for TCR sequencing. TCRdb retrieved this table from immuneACCESS and kept in-frame rearrangements only. Not all clones are present; in checked studies, unresolved V genes account for under half, and no reason is known for the remainder. For this sample there are about 150,000 clones; 58% appear just once. Jointly, the top ten make up about 6% of the sample. The time point label for this specimen denotes: baseline before oral tofacitinib. The sample consisted of CD4+ T cells sorted from blood, taken at week 0. The receptors were gathered from a human donor with alopecia areata.

A word on this clone: Within the sample, other DNA sequences also encode this same CDR3. The chain employs TRBV29-1 and TRBJ2-1; D is unclear. V was pared by 4 bases and J by 7 bases, with 5 bases between. The germline CDR1 and CDR2 sequences are SQVTM and ANQGSEA. The CDR3 sequence is 10 residues long. CDR3 residues: CSVGINEQFF. The CDR3 region has the DNA TGCAGCGTTGGAATAAATGAGCAGTTCTTC.

The chain has TRBV5-1 and TRBJ2-7; D not resolved. Germline values: CDR1 SGHRS, CDR2 YFSETQ. V lost 4 bases, J lost 2 bases, and 10 bases lay in between. The CDR3 covers 13 residues. CDR3 sequence: CASSRSGAYEQYF. As DNA, the CDR3 is TGCGCCAGCAGCAGGTCCGGAGCCTACGAGCAGTACTTC.

The genes are TRBV9 and TRBJ2-4, with D perhaps TRBD1 (6 bases). The CDR3 spans 12 residues. Germline V gene data show CDR1 as SGDLS and CDR2 as YYNGEE. Trimming took off 3 bases at V and 8 bases at J, with 9 bases between the two ends. Written as DNA, the CDR3 is TGTGCCAGCAGCGACAGGGTAGACATTCAGTACTTC. Its protein product is CASSDRVDIQYF.

The rearrangement links TRBV29-1 to TRBJ1-5; tentatively, D is TRBD1 (6 bases). The V end was cut by 1 base, the J end by 2 bases, with 12 bases between. Per the germline V gene, CDR1 is SQVTM and CDR2 is ANQGSEA. The CDR3 covers 15 residues. Here the CDR3 DNA reads TGCAGCGTTGAAGTACAGGGAGGGGGCAATCAGCCCCAGCATTTT. As protein: CSVEVQGGGNQPQHF.

V and J are TRBV7-2 and TRBJ2-7; 7 nucleotides agree with TRBD1. CDR3 size: 13 residues. Losses at the gene ends were 5 bases for V and 5 bases for J; bases not matched to a gene: 6. Germline V CDR1 and CDR2: SGHTA, FQGNSA. Here the CDR3 DNA reads TGTGCCAGCAGCCTACCGGGACAGAACGAGCAGTACTTC. Its translation is CASSLPGQNEQYF. The full variable domain, with the rest looked up from reference TRBV7-2 and TRBJ2-7, is GAGVSQSPSNKVTEKGKDVELRCDPISGHTALYWYRQSLGQGLEFLIYFQGNSAPDKSGLPSDRFSAERTGGSVSTLTIQRTQQEDSAVYLCASSLPGQNEQYFGPGTRLTVT.

This chain uses TRBV27 with TRBJ1-1; 7 bases are a match to TRBD1. Germline assignment: CDR1 MNHEY and CDR2 SMNVEV (reference sequence). This CDR3 contains 14 residues. Losses at the gene ends were 2 bases for V and 5 bases for J; bases not matched to a gene: 5. CDR3 sequence: CASSLVARGTEAFF. CDR3 bases: TGTGCCAGCAGTTTAGTCGCCAGGGGGACTGAAGCTTTCTTT.

As for this clone: A read error may explain this, as a much larger clone is one base away. Other DNA sequences in the sample encode the same CDR3. J is TRBJ1-2 and V is TRBV5-1; TRBD1 might be the D (5 bases). Looked up from germline, CDR1 is SGHRS and CDR2 is YFSETQ. V was shortened by 3 bases and J by 2 bases, with 8 bases between the two germline ends. The CDR3 is 13 amino acids. The CDR3 DNA reads as TGCGCCAGCAGCTCCCAGGGCAACTATGGCTACACCTTC. Encoded protein: CASSSQGNYGYTF.

The chain links TRBV4-2 to TRBJ2-4; D possibly corresponds to TRBD1 (6 bases). Germline assignment: CDR1 LGHNA and CDR2 YNFKEQ. V lost 4 bases to trimming and J lost 1 base, with 14 bases between them. The CDR3 sequence is 16 residues long. Here the CDR3 reads CASSPAGQGAKNIQYF. CDR3 nucleotides: TGTGCCAGCAGCCCAGCAGGGCAGGGGGCCAAAAACATTCAGTACTTC.

The V call is TRBV29-1, the J call TRBJ2-1, with D perhaps being TRBD1 or TRBD2 (5 bases each). In germline, CDR1 is SQVTM, CDR2 ANQGSEA. Deletions cut 5 bases from V and 6 bases from J, with 17 bases between. This CDR3 region has 14 residues. DNA of the CDR3: TGCAGCGTTTTTTTTGGGGGAATTGGCAATGAGCAGTTCTTC. It translates to CSVFFGGIGNEQFF.

This chain joins TRBV15 and TRBJ1-1; TRBD1 is a possible D gene (5 bases). The V end was cut by 1 base, the J end by 4 bases, with 13 bases between. From germline, CDR1 is LNHNV and CDR2 YYDKDF (reference sequence). This CDR3 contains 15 residues. DNA for the CDR3: TGTGCCACCAGCAGAGCTCCCAGGGAATCCACTGAAGCTTTCTTT. It yields the protein CATSRAPRESTEAFF.

The chain recombines TRBV7-2 with TRBJ2-1; 7 nucleotides agree with TRBD2. Trimming removed 5 bases from V and 3 bases from J; junction bases left unmatched: 7. Per the germline V gene, CDR1 is SGHTA and CDR2 is FQGNSA. There are 15 residues in the CDR3. Here the CDR3 reads CASSPGGTYYNEQFF. As DNA, the CDR3 is TGTGCCAGCAGCCCCGGGGGGACCTACTACAATGAGCAGTTCTTC.

This clone was counted between two and nine times. J is TRBJ1-1 and V is TRBV29-1; D remains ambiguous. The CDR3 runs 13 residues. V was pared by 7 bases and J by 0 bases, with 12 bases between. The germline CDR1 and CDR2 sequences are SQVTM and ANQGSEA. The CDR3: CSAQGNMNTEAFF. CDR3 in DNA: TGCAGCGCTCAAGGTAACATGAACACTGAAGCTTTCTTT.

V gene TRBV29-1 combines with J gene TRBJ2-3, with 7 bases matching TRBD2. The CDR3 contains 12 residues. The germline V gene encodes CDR1 SQVTM and CDR2 ANQGSEA. This CDR3 is CTVRGGTDTQYF. In DNA, the CDR3 is TGCACCGTCCGGGGGGGCACAGATACGCAGTATTTT.

The V call is TRBV9, the J call TRBJ2-3; unclear D gene. Looked up from germline, CDR1 is SGDLS and CDR2 is YYNGEE. Trimming took off 7 bases at V and 0 bases at J, with 12 bases between the two ends. The CDR3 loop spans 14 amino acids. The CDR3 DNA follows: TGTGCCAGCGGAGCAGGTCCCAGCACAGATACGCAGTATTTT. Its protein is CASGAGPSTDTQYF.

The chain carries TRBV4-1 and TRBJ1-5; D is perhaps TRBD1 (5 bases). V lost 0 bases and J lost 2, with 11 bases in between. The CDR3 totals 16 residues. Germline V lookup: CDR1 MGHRA, CDR2 YSYEKL. DNA of the CDR3: TGCGCCAGCAGCCAAGATACGGGGGGAGGCAATCAGCCCCAGCATTTT. The encoded protein is CASSQDTGGGNQPQHF.

Points on this clone: This sample also contains other DNA sequences that code for the same CDR3. The gene calls are TRBV7-9 and TRBJ1-6; D uncertain. CDR3 size: 11 residues. V lost 5 bases and J lost 7, with 3 bases in between. CDR1 and CDR2 from the germline V gene are SEHNR and FQNEAQ (reference sequence). This chain's CDR3 is CASSLNSPLHF. CDR3 bases: TGTGCCAGCAGCCTAAATTCACCCCTCCACTTT. Full variable domain (outside the CDR3, taken from reference TRBV7-9 and TRBJ1-6): DTGVSQNPRHKITKRGQNVTFRCDPISEHNRLYWYRQTLGQGPEFLTYFQNEAQLEKSRLLSDRFSAERPKGSFSTLEIQRTEQGDSAMYLCASSLNSPLHFGNGTRLTVT.

J is TRBJ1-5 and V is TRBV25-1; no firm D call. This CDR3 is 15 amino acids long. CDR1 and CDR2 (germline): MGHDK, SYGVNS. Trimming cost V 3 bases and J 1 base, with 10 bases left between them. CDR3: CASSEGRQSNQPQHF. Here the CDR3 DNA reads TGTGCCAGCAGTGAGGGCAGGCAGAGCAATCAGCCCCAGCATTTT.

V is TRBV5-6 and J is TRBJ2-5; TRBD2 agrees at 8 bases. This CDR3 contains 15 residues. The V gene end was trimmed by 5 bases and the J gene end by 2 bases; junction bases not matched to a gene: 8. CDR1 and CDR2 (germline): SGHDT, YYEEEE. The CDR3 DNA follows: TGTGCCAGCAGTTATCCGGGACTAGGGCAAGAGACCCAGTACTTC. The encoded protein is CASSYPGLGQETQYF.

This chain connects TRBV30 to TRBJ2-5; TRBD2 aligns across 10 bases. Germline V gene lookup returns CDR1 GTSNPN and CDR2 SVGIG (reference sequence). This CDR3 spans 15 amino acids. The trim removed 0 bases at V and 5 bases at J, leaving 6 bases unmatched. CDR3 sequence (DNA): TGTGCCTGGAGTGTCGAGCGGGGGGGCTGGGAGACCCAGTACTTC. It codes for CAWSVERGGWETQYF.

The genes are TRBV29-1 and TRBJ2-7, with 8 nucleotides matching TRBD1. Trimming at V came to 5 bases and at J to 9 bases, leaving 9 bases not matched to a gene. This CDR3 spans 12 amino acids. Germline CDR1 is SQVTM and CDR2 is ANQGSEA. The CDR3 spells CSVTNRGSTQYF. CDR3 nucleotide sequence: TGCAGCGTTACCAACAGGGGGTCAACGCAGTACTTC.